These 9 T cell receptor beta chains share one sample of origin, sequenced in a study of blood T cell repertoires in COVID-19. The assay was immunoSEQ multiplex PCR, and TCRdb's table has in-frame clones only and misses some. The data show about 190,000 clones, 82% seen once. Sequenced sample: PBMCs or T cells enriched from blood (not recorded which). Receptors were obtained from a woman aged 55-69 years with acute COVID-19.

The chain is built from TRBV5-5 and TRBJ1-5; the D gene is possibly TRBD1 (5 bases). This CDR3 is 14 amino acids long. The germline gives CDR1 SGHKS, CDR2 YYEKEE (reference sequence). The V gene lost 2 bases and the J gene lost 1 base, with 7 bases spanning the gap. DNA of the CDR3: TGTGCCAGCAGCTTCGGGGGAAGCAATCAGCCCCAGCATTTT. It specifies CASSFGGSNQPQHF.

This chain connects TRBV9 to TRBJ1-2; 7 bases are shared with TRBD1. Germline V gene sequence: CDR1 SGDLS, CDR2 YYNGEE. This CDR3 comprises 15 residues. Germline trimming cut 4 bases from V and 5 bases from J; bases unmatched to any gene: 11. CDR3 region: CASSPQGTATYGYTF. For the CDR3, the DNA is TGTGCCAGCAGCCCTCAAGGGACAGCGACGTATGGCTACACCTTC.

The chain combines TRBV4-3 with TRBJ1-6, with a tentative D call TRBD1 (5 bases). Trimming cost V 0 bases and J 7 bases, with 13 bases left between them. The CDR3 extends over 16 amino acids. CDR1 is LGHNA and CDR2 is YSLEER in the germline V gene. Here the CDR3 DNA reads TGCGCCAGCAGCCAAGATTTACAAACAGGAAATTCACCCCTCCACTTT. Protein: CASSQDLQTGNSPLHF.

The CDR3 is CAIGGLSSGNTIYF. The CDR3 region has the DNA TGTGCCATTGGAGGGTTGAGCTCTGGAAACACCATATATTTT. This chain links TRBV6-5 with TRBJ1-3; no definite D call. V was clipped by 10 bases and J by 0 bases, with 13 bases between them. The germline gives CDR1 MNHEY, CDR2 SVGAGI. The CDR3 is 14 residues long.

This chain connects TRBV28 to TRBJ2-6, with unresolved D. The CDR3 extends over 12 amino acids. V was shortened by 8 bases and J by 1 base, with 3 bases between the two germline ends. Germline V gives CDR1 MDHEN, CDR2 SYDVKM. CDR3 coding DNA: TGTGCCAGCCATTCTGGGGCCAACGTCCTGACTTTC. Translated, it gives CASHSGANVLTF.

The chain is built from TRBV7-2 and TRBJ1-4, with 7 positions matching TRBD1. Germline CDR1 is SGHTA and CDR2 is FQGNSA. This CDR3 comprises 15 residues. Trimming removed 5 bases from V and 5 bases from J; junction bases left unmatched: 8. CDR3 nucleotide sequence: TGTGCCAGCAGCCCGACAGGGAATGTAAATGAAAAACTGTTTTTT. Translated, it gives CASSPTGNVNEKLFF.

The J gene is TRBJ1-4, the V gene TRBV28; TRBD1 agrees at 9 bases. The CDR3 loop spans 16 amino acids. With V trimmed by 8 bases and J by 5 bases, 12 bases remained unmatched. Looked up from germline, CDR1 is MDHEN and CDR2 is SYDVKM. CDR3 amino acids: CASRLQGANRNEKLFF. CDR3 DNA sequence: TGTGCCAGCCGTCTACAGGGGGCGAATAGGAATGAAAAACTGTTTTTT.

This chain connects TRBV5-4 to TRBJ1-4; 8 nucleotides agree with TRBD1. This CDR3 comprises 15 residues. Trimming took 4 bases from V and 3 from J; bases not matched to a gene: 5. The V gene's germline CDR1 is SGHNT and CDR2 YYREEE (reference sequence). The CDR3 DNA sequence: TGTGCCAGCAGCCCGCCGGGACAGGCTAATGAAAAACTGTTTTTT. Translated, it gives CASSPPGQANEKLFF.

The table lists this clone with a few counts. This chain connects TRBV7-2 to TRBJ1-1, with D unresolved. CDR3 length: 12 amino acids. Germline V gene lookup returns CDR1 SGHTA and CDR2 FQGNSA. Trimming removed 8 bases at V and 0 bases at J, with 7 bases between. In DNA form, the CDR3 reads TGTGCCAGCTCCTTTCTGAACACTGAAGCTTTCTTT. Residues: CASSFLNTEAFF.